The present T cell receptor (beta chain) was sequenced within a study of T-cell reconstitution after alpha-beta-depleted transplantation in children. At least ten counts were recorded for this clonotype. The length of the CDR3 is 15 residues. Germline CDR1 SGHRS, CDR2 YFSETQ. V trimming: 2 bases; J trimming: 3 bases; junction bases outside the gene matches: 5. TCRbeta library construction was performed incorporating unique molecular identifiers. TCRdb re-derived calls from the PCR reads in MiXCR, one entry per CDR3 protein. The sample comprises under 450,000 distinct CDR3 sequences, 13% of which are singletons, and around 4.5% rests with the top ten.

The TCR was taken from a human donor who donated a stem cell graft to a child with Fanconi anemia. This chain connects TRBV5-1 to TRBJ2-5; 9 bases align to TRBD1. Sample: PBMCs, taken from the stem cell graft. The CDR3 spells CASSFADRGEETQYF. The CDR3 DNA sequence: TGCGCCAGCAGCTTTGCGGACAGGGGAGAAGAGACCCAGTACTTC.